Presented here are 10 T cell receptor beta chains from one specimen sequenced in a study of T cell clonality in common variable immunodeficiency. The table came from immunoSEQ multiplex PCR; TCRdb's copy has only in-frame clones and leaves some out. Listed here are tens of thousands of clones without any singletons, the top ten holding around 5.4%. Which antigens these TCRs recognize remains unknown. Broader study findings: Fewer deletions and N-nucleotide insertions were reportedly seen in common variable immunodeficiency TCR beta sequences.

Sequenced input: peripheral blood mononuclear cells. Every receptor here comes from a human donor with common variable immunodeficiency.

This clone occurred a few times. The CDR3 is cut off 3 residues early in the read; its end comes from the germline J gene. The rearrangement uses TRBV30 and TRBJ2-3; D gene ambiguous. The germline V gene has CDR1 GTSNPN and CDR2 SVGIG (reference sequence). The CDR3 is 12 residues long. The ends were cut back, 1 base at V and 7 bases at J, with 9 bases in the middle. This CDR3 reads CAWSEVLHTQYF. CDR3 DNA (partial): TGTGCCTGGAGTGAGGTCCTCCATACG.

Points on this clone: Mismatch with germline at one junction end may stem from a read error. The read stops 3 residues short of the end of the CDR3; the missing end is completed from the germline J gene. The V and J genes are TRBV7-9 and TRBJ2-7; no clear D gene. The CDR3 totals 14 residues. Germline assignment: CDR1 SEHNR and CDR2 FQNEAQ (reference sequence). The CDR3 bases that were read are TGTTCCAGCAGCTTAGAGCAGGAACTCTACGAG. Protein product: CSSSLEQELYE. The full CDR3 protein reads CSSSLEQELYEQYF.

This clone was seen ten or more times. CDR3 DNA, as far as it was read: TGCAGTGCTAGAGATAGGGGGAGTGAA. It specifies CSARDRGSE. The entire CDR3 protein reads CSARDRGSEAFF. This chain uses TRBV20-1 with TRBJ1-1; D perhaps matches TRBD1 (6 bases). The read ends 3 residues before the CDR3 terminus; that terminus is restored from the germline J gene. CDR1 is DFQATT and CDR2 is SNEGSKA in the germline V gene (reference sequence). The CDR3 consists of 12 residues. Trimming took off 0 bases at V and 7 bases at J, with 9 bases between the two ends.

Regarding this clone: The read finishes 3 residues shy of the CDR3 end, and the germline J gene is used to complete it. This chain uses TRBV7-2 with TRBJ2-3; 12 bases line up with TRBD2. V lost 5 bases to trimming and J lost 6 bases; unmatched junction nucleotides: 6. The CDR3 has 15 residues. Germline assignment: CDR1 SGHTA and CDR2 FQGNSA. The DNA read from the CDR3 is TGTGCCAGCAGCCCTAGCGGGGGGGGGCCGGATACG. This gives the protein CASSPSGGGPDT. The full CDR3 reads CASSPSGGGPDTQYF.

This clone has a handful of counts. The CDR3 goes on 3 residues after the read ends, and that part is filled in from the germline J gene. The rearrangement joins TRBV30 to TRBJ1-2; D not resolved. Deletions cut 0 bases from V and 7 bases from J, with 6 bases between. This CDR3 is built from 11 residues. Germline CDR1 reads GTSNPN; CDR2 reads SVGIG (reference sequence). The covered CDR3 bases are TGTGCCTGGAGTGTCGGGGTTGGC. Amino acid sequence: CAWSVGVG. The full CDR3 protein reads CAWSVGVGYTF.

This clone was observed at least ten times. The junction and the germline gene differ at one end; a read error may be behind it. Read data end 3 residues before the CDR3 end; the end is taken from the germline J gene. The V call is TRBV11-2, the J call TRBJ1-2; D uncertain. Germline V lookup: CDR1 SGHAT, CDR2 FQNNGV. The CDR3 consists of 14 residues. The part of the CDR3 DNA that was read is TGTGCCAGCACCTTAACCCAGACTAGCTATGGC. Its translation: CASTLTQTSYG. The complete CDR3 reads CASTLTQTSYGYTF.

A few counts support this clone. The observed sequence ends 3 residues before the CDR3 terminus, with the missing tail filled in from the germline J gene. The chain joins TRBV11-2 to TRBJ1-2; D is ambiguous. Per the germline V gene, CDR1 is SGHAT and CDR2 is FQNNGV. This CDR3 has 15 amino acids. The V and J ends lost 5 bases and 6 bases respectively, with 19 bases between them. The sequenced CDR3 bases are TGTGCCAGCAGCCGAGGATTGGGCATTCTGGATGGC. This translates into CASSRGLGILDG. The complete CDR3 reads CASSRGLGILDGYTF. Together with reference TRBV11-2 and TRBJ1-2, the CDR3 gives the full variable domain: EAGVAQSPRYKIIEKRQSVAFWCNPISGHATLYWYQQILGQGPKLLIQFQNNGVVDDSQLPKDRFSAERLKGVDSTLKIQPAKLEDSAVYLCASSRGLGILDGYTFGSGTRLTVV.

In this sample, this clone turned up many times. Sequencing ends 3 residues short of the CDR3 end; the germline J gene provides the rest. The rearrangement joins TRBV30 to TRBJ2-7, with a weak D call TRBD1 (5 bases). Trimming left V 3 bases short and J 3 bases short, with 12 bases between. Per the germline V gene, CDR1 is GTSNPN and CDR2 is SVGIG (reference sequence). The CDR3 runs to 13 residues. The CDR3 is CAWSLIQGYEQYF. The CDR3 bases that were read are TGTGCCTGGAGCCTCATTCAGGGCTACGAG. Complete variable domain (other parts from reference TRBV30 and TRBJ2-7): SQTIHQWPATLVQPVGSPLSLECTVEGTSNPNLYWYRQAAGRGLQLLFYSVGIGQISSEVPQNLSASRPQDRQFILSSKKLLLSDSGFYLCAWSLIQGYEQYFGPGTRLTVT.

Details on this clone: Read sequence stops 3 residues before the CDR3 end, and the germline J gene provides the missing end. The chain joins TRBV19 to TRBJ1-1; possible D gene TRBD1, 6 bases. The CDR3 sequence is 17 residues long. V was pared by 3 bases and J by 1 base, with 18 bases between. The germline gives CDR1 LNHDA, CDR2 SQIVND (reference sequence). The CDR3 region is CASSMWGRGAWNTEAFF. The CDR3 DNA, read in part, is TGTGCCAGTAGTATGTGGGGCAGGGGCGCTTGGAACACTGAA.

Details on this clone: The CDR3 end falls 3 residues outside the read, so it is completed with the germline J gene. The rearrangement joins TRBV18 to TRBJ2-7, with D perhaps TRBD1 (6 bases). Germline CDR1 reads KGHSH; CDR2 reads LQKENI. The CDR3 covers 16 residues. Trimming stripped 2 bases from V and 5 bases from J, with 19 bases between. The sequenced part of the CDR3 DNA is TGTGCCAGCTCACCAGGGGTTCTCAGGGGTGACGACGAG. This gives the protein CASSPGVLRGDDE. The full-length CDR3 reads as CASSPGVLRGDDEQYF.